Listed below are T cell receptor beta chains from one sample, sequenced in a study of blood T cell repertoires in COVID-19. The repertoire was sequenced with immunoSEQ multiplex PCR; TCRdb's copy has only in-frame clones and lacks some. This table holds approximately 350,000 clones, 86% found once. The sequencing input was peripheral blood. The receptors derive from a woman aged 55-69 years with COVID-19, enrolled during active disease. Both conserved end residues are trimmed from each CDR3. The order of the fields is V gene, CDR3 length, D gene, CDR3 protein. The D gene is left open where the match is weak.

TRBV10-3 | 11 | TRBD2 | AISEAAGETQY
TRBV6-6 | 10 | - | ASSRDFETQY
TRBV4-1 | 11 | TRBD1 | ASSPRGRAEAF
TRBV25-1 | 14 | - | ASSDPLLQGGYGYT
TRBV14 | 11 | - | ASSQDLGQPQH
TRBV2 | 13 | - | ASTLKGGAPYEQY
TRBV5-5 | 12 | - | ASSLLGGPYEQY
TRBV7-2 | 13 | TRBD2 | ASSFQAGGRETQY
TRBV21-1 | 8 | - | ASSIKLQY
TRBV30 | 10 | TRBD1 | AGEQGVTEAF
TRBV6-5 | 12 | TRBD1 | ASSLGQGEQPQH
TRBV19 | 13 | - | ASSLSRGGTYEQY
TRBV11-3 | 10 | - | ASSFVSDTQY
TRBV6-2/TRBV6-3 | 12 | - | ASSSRTAEQPQH
TRBV18 | 13 | TRBD1 | ASSRETGASDGYT
TRBV5-1 | 12 | TRBD1 | ASDPGQGAGELF
TRBV7-8 | 14 | TRBD1 | ASSLWGTGPQETQY
TRBV7-3 | 14 | TRBD2 | ASSLTGSGDYNEQF
TRBV19 | 12 | - | ASSISVGNQPQH
TRBV5-6 | 14 | TRBD1 | ASSPGTGRNPYEQY
TRBV15 | 13 | TRBD1 | ATSLTGGFGNTIY
TRBV4-1 | 10 | - | ASSQTGETQY
TRBV7-2 | 11 | TRBD1 | ASSLARGNEQY
TRBV19 | 11 | TRBD1 | ASSIGQGIEAF
TRBV6-1 | 13 | - | ASSDTGTKHHGYT
TRBV27 | 12 | - | ASSFGSDNSPLH
TRBV7-3 | 11 | - | ASSSGPEETQY
TRBV7-2 | 12 | - | VSSMDRKNTEAF
TRBV5-4 | 12 | TRBD1 | ASSAGQGRDTQY
TRBV19 | 11 | - | ASSRRVEGEQY
TRBV11-1 | 13 | - | ASSLRARVTDTQY
TRBV28 | 10 | - | ASSYYSQPQH
TRBV9 | 14 | - | ASSVGRLSGANVLT
TRBV6-5 | 13 | TRBD1 | ASFRPQGAGEKLF
TRBV5-1 | 13 | - | ASSLAVLGAETQY
TRBV6-5 | 12 | TRBD1 | ASRSGQGKGGYT
TRBV6-5 | 13 | TRBD1 | ASSSTGTGGYEQY
TRBV5-8 | 8 | - | ASRGTEAF
TRBV7-9 | 13 | TRBD1 | ASSPGQGPADTQY
TRBV9 | 12 | TRBD1 | ASSKGQGAYEQY
TRBV18 | 15 | - | ASSSARTATWVEPQH